This T cell receptor beta chain was sequenced during a study of shared clonotypes between healthy human individuals (dated by TCRdb to about 2020). The study in broad terms: A few men and two women, aged 18 to 49 years, made up the cohort. For each donor, CD4 naive and CD4 memory were each given three plates, CD8 naive was given two plates, and CD8 memory was given one plate. Blood TCR repertoires of five healthy adults were deeply sequenced to estimate repertoire size and the extent of clonotype sharing between individuals. To increase sequencing depth and limit assay-specific biases, TCR repertoire library preparation and sequencing were carried out by different laboratories using diverse techniques. Per donor, leukapheresis produced somewhere between about 0.9 and 9 billion PBMCs. Broader findings and caveats from the paper: Only blood was sampled, and tissue TCR repertoires likely differ from those in blood. Clonotypes shared by all four sorted-subset donors showed higher generation probabilities than non-shared clonotypes. Pairwise subsampling led to the expectation that sequencing depth would affect the degree of clonotype sharing among donors. Larger estimated clonotype richness was generally found for naive subsets than for memory subsets. Roughly 5% of naive CD4, 3% to 4% of naive CD8, approximately 2.2% of memory CD4, and 0.4% of memory CD8 clonotypes were shared across a few donors. Even with the large sequencing depth, rarefaction of the sorted-subset datasets indicated that sequencing was incomplete. Because the study included only a small number of donors, the genetic and exposure-history diversity represented was limited.

The cysteine opens and the phenylalanine closes a CDR3 of 15 amino acids. Just the 45-base CDR3 DNA is kept, in frame starting at base 1. The junction shows trimming of 6 bases on V and 2 bases on J, and the gene matches do not reach 2 bases of it. Based on the germline V gene, the CDR1 and CDR2 sequences are SGHAT and FQNNGV. On this clone: The target of this receptor is not known. Per-base quality was not reported, and no clone a single base away is much larger than it.

Using the deep immunoSEQ assay, TCR CDR3 regions were amplified from genomic DNA by multiplex PCR. Genomic DNA extracted from each cell subset was distributed evenly over all wells of several immunoSEQ 96-well plates, and each plate served as one replicate. For sorted subsets, roughly 0.2 ug genomic DNA, equal to 30,000 or so T cell genomes, was loaded into each replicate PCR. Purified libraries were measured with a Qubit 3.0 fluorometer, size-checked on a Bioanalyzer 2100, and measured again with the KAPA Library Quantification kit. A separate single-read 150-cycle Illumina NextSeq 550 flow cell was used to sequence each immunoSEQ 96-well plate. From the authors' description of their analysis: Because only junctional sequences without quality scores were contained in the immunoSEQ output, filtering matching that applied to full-length reads could not be performed. Sequences were annotated with PyIR, a Python wrapper for IgBLAST v1.9, using IMGT germline references to assign V/J genes and CDR3. Reads were filtered out if the reads had weak V/J assignments (E-value above 1e-6), no CDR3, stop codons, out-of-frame junctions, or ambiguous translated residues. V3J clonotypes were defined as sequences sharing an identical inferred V gene, J gene, and CDR3 amino acid sequence. Percentage overlap between repertoires was computed as shared unique clonotypes divided by the size of the smaller repertoire. Repertoire richness was assessed with RTK rarefaction, the Chao1 estimator, and Recon v2.1 estimates of unobserved clonotypes. OLGA was used to compute generation probabilities for all TCRbeta clonotypes that the gDNA method yielded from a few donors. TCRdb limited this immuneACCESS table to in-frame rearrangements with V and J called. A share of clones is missing; checked studies link under half to unresolved V genes, and the rest is unexplained. V and J calls and clone size are those listed in that table; D and trimming were worked out from the DNA. The sample contains under 1,900,000 clones, around 98.5% of them found a single time. The ten largest clones add up to under 0.45% of the sample.

The donors were healthy, HIV-negative adults who had no recently reported acute infections or vaccinations. Only Caucasian adults living in Nashville, Tennessee, USA were represented among the donors. CD4+ T cells were enriched through magnetic negative selection, after which naive cells were positively selected on CD45RA and the remaining negative fraction served as the memory subset. Blood was obtained by leukapheresis, after which PBMCs were separated by Ficoll-Histopaque density gradient centrifugation and cryopreserved in liquid nitrogen vapor phase. Purity and quantity of every magnetically sorted T cell population were checked by analytical flow cytometry. Genomic DNA was isolated from every sorted fraction and measured by UV absorbance on a Nanodrop 2000c.

Sequencing was done on a sample of naive CD4+ T cells sorted from blood. The sample's cell subset or site label is to be understood as: CD45RA+ positively selected. This clonotype originated in a man aged 30 to 45 in good health. The chain was built from TRBV11-2 and TRBJ2-2; TRBD2 matches 11 bases in the middle. The nucleotide sequence is TGTGCCAGCAGAACTAGCGGGAGAAACACCGGGGAGCTGTTTTTT. The translation is CASRTSGRNTGELFF.